These T cell receptor beta chains were read from a single sample in a study of blood T cell repertoires in COVID-19. Clones were read by immunoSEQ multiplex PCR, and TCRdb kept only the in-frame ones, dropping some. The sample records about 70,000 clones, 80% to 90% being singletons. The sequenced material came from peripheral blood. The receptors were gathered from a woman aged 55-70 years with acute or convalescent COVID-19. The CDR3 runs from the conserved cysteine through the conserved F or W. Each record gives: CDR3 protein, CDR3 DNA, clone size, V gene, J gene, D gene. D genes are given only for firm matches. Size values are once, few and many counts, or a class for expanded clones, and some rows have none.

cdr3_aa: CASSRGSGNTIYF; cdr3_nt: TGTGCCAGCAGCAGGGGGTCTGGAAACACCATATATTTT; clone_size: .; v_call: TRBV5-4; j_call: TRBJ1-3; d_call: .
cdr3_aa: CASSSRTGTGVGYGYTF; cdr3_nt: TGTGCCAGCAGCTCTCGTACCGGGACAGGGGTTGGCTATGGCTACACCTTC; clone_size: .; v_call: TRBV7-2; j_call: TRBJ1-2; d_call: TRBD1
cdr3_aa: CASSERGDRGQHF; cdr3_nt: TGTGCCAGCAGTGAAAGGGGCGACAGGGGACAGCATTTT; clone_size: .; v_call: TRBV6-1; j_call: TRBJ1-5; d_call: TRBD1
cdr3_aa: CASSQDIVRKQPQHF; cdr3_nt: TGCGCCAGCAGCCAAGACATTGTCAGGAAACAGCCCCAGCATTTT; clone_size: few; v_call: TRBV4-1; j_call: TRBJ1-5; d_call: .
cdr3_aa: CASSFETGTSGRRNEQFF; cdr3_nt: TGTGCCAGTAGCTTCGAAACCGGGACTAGCGGGAGGAGGAATGAGCAGTTCTTC; clone_size: .; v_call: TRBV19; j_call: TRBJ2-1; d_call: TRBD2
cdr3_aa: CASSLDQGATYEQYF; cdr3_nt: TGTGCCAGCAGCTTAGACCAGGGGGCAACCTACGAGCAGTACTTC; clone_size: .; v_call: TRBV7-6; j_call: TRBJ2-7; d_call: TRBD1
cdr3_aa: CASSLDRASTDTQYF; cdr3_nt: TGTGCCAGCAGCCTCGACAGGGCTAGCACAGATACGCAGTATTTT; clone_size: .; v_call: TRBV11-2; j_call: TRBJ2-3; d_call: TRBD1
cdr3_aa: CAWNRGTGELFF; cdr3_nt: TGTGCCTGGAACAGGGGAACCGGGGAGCTGTTTTTT; clone_size: .; v_call: TRBV30; j_call: TRBJ2-2; d_call: TRBD1
cdr3_aa: CASSGTGGEGTGWNEQFF; cdr3_nt: TGTGCCAGCAGCGGGACGGGGGGCGAAGGGACTGGCTGGAATGAGCAGTTCTTC; clone_size: .; v_call: TRBV7-3; j_call: TRBJ2-1; d_call: .
cdr3_aa: CSVGTGDKPEAFF; cdr3_nt: TGCAGCGTTGGGACAGGGGACAAACCTGAAGCTTTCTTT; clone_size: .; v_call: TRBV29-1; j_call: TRBJ1-1; d_call: TRBD1
cdr3_aa: CASSLAGGTRTTGELFF; cdr3_nt: TGTGCCAGCAGCTTAGCGGGGGGGACTAGAACAACCGGGGAGCTGTTTTTT; clone_size: .; v_call: TRBV7-9; j_call: TRBJ2-2; d_call: TRBD2
cdr3_aa: CASSRGVRDTEAFF; cdr3_nt: TGTGCCAGCAGCCGGGGGGTCAGGGACACTGAAGCTTTCTTT; clone_size: .; v_call: TRBV6-5; j_call: TRBJ1-1; d_call: .
cdr3_aa: CASSEIVVYEQYF; cdr3_nt: TGTGCCAGCAGTGAAATAGTGGTATACGAGCAGTACTTC; clone_size: few; v_call: TRBV6-1; j_call: TRBJ2-7; d_call: .
cdr3_aa: CASSEWFRDTEAFF; cdr3_nt: TGTGCCAGCAGTGAATGGTTCAGGGACACTGAAGCTTTCTTT; clone_size: .; v_call: TRBV6-1; j_call: TRBJ1-1; d_call: .
cdr3_aa: CASSPITETQETQYF; cdr3_nt: TGCGCCAGCAGCCCAATCACGGAGACCCAAGAGACCCAGTACTTC; clone_size: .; v_call: TRBV5-1; j_call: TRBJ2-5; d_call: .
cdr3_aa: CASSPPLQELAQYF; cdr3_nt: TGTGCCAGCAGCCCCCCTTTACAGGAATTGGCGCAGTATTTT; clone_size: .; v_call: TRBV7-8; j_call: TRBJ2-3; d_call: .
cdr3_aa: CASSLSNRGRSPLHF; cdr3_nt: TGTGCCAGCAGCTTAAGTAACAGGGGGCGATCACCCCTCCACTTT; clone_size: .; v_call: TRBV7-6; j_call: TRBJ1-6; d_call: TRBD1
cdr3_aa: CASRKVTSLITGELFF; cdr3_nt: TGTGCCAGCAGGAAGGTAACTAGTCTGATCACCGGGGAGCTGTTTTTT; clone_size: .; v_call: TRBV9; j_call: TRBJ2-2; d_call: .
cdr3_aa: CASSVGTSGYNEQFF; cdr3_nt: TGTGCCAGCAGCGTAGGGACTAGCGGGTACAATGAGCAGTTCTTC; clone_size: .; v_call: TRBV9; j_call: TRBJ2-1; d_call: TRBD2
cdr3_aa: CASSDSGQATDTQYF; cdr3_nt: TGTGCCAGCAGTGACTCGGGCCAGGCCACAGATACGCAGTATTTT; clone_size: .; v_call: TRBV6-4; j_call: TRBJ2-3; d_call: .
cdr3_aa: CASSQTSENTDTQYF; cdr3_nt: TGTGCCAGCAGCCAGACTAGCGAGAACACAGATACGCAGTATTTT; clone_size: .; v_call: TRBV7-3; j_call: TRBJ2-3; d_call: TRBD2
cdr3_aa: CASSIRQAVGTEAFF; cdr3_nt: TGTGCCAGCAGTATCCGACAGGCGGTAGGCACTGAAGCTTTCTTT; clone_size: .; v_call: TRBV6-5; j_call: TRBJ1-1; d_call: .
cdr3_aa: CSVSLTSGRFYEQFF; cdr3_nt: TGCAGCGTCTCCCTGACTAGCGGGAGATTCTATGAGCAGTTCTTC; clone_size: .; v_call: TRBV29-1; j_call: TRBJ2-1; d_call: TRBD2